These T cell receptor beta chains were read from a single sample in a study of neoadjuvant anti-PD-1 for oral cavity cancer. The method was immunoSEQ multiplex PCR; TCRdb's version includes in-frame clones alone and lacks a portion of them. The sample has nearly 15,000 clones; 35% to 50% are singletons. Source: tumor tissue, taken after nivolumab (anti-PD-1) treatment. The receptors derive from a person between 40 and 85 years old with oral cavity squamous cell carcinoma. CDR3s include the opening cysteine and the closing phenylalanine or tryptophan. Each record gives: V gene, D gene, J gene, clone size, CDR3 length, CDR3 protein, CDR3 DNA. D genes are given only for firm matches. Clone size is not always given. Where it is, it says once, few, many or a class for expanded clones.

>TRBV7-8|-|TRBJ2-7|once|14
CASSLGRLTYEQYF
TGTGCCAGCAGTTTGGGGAGACTGACCTACGAGCAGTACTTC
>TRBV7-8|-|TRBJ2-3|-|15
CASSLEGATTDTQYF
TGTGCCAGCAGCTTGGAGGGGGCTACCACAGATACGCAGTATTTT
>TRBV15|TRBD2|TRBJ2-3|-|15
CATSRDAGGADTQYF
TGTGCCACCAGCAGAGATGCGGGGGGCGCAGATACGCAGTATTTT
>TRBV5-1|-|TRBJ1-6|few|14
CASKEAGAVSPLHF
TGCGCCAGCAAGGAGGCAGGGGCCGTTTCACCCCTCCACTTT
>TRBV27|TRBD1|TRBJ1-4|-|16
CASSAQGQTTNEKLFF
TGTGCCAGCAGTGCCCAGGGACAGACAACTAATGAAAAACTGTTTTTT
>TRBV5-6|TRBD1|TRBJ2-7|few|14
CASSLGTGGFEQYF
TGTGCCAGCAGCTTGGGGACAGGGGGCTTTGAGCAGTACTTC
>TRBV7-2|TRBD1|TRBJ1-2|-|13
CASSRDRERGYTF
TGTGCCAGCAGCAGGGACAGGGAAAGGGGCTACACCTTC
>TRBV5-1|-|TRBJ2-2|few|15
CASSLVGPDTGELFF
TGCGCCAGCAGCTTGGTTGGTCCAGATACCGGGGAGCTGTTTTTT
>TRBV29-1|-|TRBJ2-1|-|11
CSVASDWQQFF
TGCAGCGTTGCGTCAGATTGGCAGCAGTTCTTC
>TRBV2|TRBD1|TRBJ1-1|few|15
CASSEAGTANTEAFF
TGTGCCAGCAGTGAAGCGGGGACAGCGAACACTGAAGCTTTCTTT
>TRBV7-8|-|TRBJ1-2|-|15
CASSLARVKGHGYTF
TGTGCCAGCAGCTTAGCGCGCGTGAAGGGGCATGGCTACACCTTC
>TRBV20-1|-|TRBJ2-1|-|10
CSARRDDQFF
TGCAGTGCTAGACGGGACGATCAGTTCTTC
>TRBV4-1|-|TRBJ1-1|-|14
CASSQDRGGTEAFF
TGCGCCAGCAGCCAAGATCGGGGAGGAACTGAAGCTTTCTTT
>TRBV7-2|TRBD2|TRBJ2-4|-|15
CASSPRAGDGNIQYF
TGTGCCAGCAGCCCTCGTGCGGGGGACGGAAACATTCAGTACTTC
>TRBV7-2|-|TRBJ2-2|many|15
CASSPWSGSTGELFF
TGTGCCAGCAGCCCCTGGAGCGGAAGCACCGGGGAGCTGTTTTTT
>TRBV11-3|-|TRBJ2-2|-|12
CASSPNTGELFF
TGTGCCAGCAGCCCCAACACCGGGGAGCTGTTTTTT
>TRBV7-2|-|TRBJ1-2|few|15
CASSLGTTMSYGYTF
TGTGCCAGCAGCCTCGGTACCACGATGTCCTATGGCTACACCTTC
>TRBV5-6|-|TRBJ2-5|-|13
CASSLVGGETQYF
TGTGCCAGCAGCTTGGTGGGCGGGGAGACCCAGTACTTC
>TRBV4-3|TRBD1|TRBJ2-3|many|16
CASSQERTGGTDTQYF
TGCGCCAGCAGCCAAGAGAGGACAGGTGGCACAGATACGCAGTATTTT
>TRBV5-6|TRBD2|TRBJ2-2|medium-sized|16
CASSYPGLGVTGELFF
TGTGCCAGCAGCTATCCGGGACTAGGTGTCACCGGGGAGCTGTTTTTT
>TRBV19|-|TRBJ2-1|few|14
CASKTGDSYNEQFF
TGTGCCAGTAAAACAGGTGATTCCTACAATGAGCAGTTCTTC
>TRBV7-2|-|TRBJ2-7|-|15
CASSPERTASYQQYF
TGTGCCAGCAGCCCGGAAAGGACAGCTAGCTACCAGCAGTACTTC
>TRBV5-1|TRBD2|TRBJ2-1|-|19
CASSPGLAGGPSSYNEQFF
TGCGCCAGCAGCCCGGGACTAGCGGGGGGGCCTAGCTCCTACAATGAGCAGTTCTTC
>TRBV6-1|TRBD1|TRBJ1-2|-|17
CASSESTGQGGVYGYTF
TGCGCCAGCAGTGAGTCGACAGGGCAGGGGGGAGTCTATGGCTACACCTTC
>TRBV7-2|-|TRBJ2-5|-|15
CASSLDLSWRQTQYF
TGTGCCAGCAGCTTAGATCTCTCTTGGCGGCAGACCCAGTACTTC
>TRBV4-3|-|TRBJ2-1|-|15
CASSQERYRDNEQFF
TGCGCCAGCAGCCAAGAGAGGTACAGGGACAATGAGCAGTTCTTC
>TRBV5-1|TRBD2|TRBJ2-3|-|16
CASSSRTSGGFDTQYF
TGCGCCAGCAGCTCTAGGACTAGCGGGGGGTTTGATACGCAGTATTTT
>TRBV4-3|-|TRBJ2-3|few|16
CASSQDPTGNTDTQYF
TGCGCCAGCAGCCAAGACCCCACAGGAAACACAGATACGCAGTATTTT
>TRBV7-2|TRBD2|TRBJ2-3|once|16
CASRPTSGKFTDTQYF
TGTGCCAGCAGACCTACTAGCGGCAAATTCACAGATACGCAGTATTTT
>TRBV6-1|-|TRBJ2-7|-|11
CASRISYEQYF
TGTGCCAGCAGGATCTCCTACGAGCAGTACTTC
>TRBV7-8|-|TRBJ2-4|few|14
CASSPGQTINIQYF
TGTGCCAGCAGCCCCGGACAGACGATAAACATTCAGTACTTC
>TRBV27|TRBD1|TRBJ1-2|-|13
CASSLSKSDREDF
TGTGCCAGCAGTTTATCGAAATCGGACAGGGAGGACTTC
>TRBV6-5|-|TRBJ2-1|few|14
CASSPGLTNNEQFF
TGTGCCAGCAGTCCGGGACTGACAAACAATGAGCAGTTCTTC
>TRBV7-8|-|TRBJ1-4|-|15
CASSLEGAVNEKLFF
TGTGCCAGCAGCTTAGAAGGGGCAGTTAATGAAAAACTGTTTTTT
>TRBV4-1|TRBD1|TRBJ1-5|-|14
CASSQGGGTGPQHF
TGCGCCAGCAGCCAAGGAGGGGGCACGGGGCCCCAGCATTTT
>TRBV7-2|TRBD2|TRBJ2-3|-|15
CASSPPAGGGDTQYF
TGTGCCAGCAGCCCACCGGCGGGGGGCGGAGATACGCAGTATTTT
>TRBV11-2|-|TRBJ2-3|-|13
CASSPRDSDTQYF
TGTGCCAGCAGCCCCCGGGACTCCGATACGCAGTATTTT
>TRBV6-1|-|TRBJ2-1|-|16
CASSEAVGVRDNEQFF
TGTGCCAGCAGTGAAGCGGTTGGTGTCCGCGACAATGAGCAGTTCTTC
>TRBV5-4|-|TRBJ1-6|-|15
CASSLEWGGDSPLHF
TGTGCCAGCAGCTTGGAGTGGGGTGGGGATTCACCCCTCCACTTT
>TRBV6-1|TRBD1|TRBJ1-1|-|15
CASNPPQGQNTEAFF
TGTGCCAGCAATCCACCACAGGGGCAGAACACTGAAGCTTTCTTT
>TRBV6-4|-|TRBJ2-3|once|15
CASSLTAGSTDTQYF
TGTGCCAGCAGCCTGACGGCGGGGAGCACAGATACGCAGTATTTT